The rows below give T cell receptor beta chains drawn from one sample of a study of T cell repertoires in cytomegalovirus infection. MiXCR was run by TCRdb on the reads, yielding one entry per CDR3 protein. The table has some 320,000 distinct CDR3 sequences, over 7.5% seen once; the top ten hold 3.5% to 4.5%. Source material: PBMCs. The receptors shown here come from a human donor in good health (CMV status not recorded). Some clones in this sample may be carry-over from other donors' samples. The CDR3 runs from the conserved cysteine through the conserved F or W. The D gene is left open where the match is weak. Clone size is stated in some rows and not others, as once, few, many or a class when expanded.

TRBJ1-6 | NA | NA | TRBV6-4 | TGTGCCAGCAGTGACGGAGGGGCCTATTCACCCCTCCACTTT | CASSDGGAYSPLHF
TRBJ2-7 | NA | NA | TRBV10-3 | TGTGCCATCAGCCCCATGTGGACGGGCGGTTACGAGCAGTACTTC | CAISPMWTGGYEQYF
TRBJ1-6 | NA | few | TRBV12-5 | TGTGCTAGTGGTTCAGGGGATTTAAATTCACCCCTCCACTTT | CASGSGDLNSPLHF
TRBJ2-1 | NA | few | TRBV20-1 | TGCAGTGCTAGAGATCATCGGGGCAGGAACAATGAGCAGTTCTTC | CSARDHRGRNNEQFF
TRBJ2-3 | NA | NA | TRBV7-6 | TGTGCCAGCAGTCGAAGATACACAGGTACGCAGTATTTT | CASSRRYTGTQYF
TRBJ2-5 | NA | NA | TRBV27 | TGTGCCAGCACATTTGGAGCGATCCAGTACTTC | CASTFGAIQYF
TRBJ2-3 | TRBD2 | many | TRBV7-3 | TGTGCCAGCAGCTTAGCCCCGGGAGGGGGCACAGATACGCAGTATTTT | CASSLAPGGGTDTQYF
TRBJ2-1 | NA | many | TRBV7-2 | TGTGCCAGCAGCTCACCGGAACTGTACAATGAGCAGTTCTTC | CASSSPELYNEQFF
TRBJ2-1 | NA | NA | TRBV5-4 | TGTGCCAGCAGCTTGGGGGACGGAACTTACACTGAGCAGTTCTTC | CASSLGDGTYTEQFF
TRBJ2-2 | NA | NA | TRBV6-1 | TGTGCCAGCAGATCACCGAACACCGGGGAGCTGTTTTTT | CASRSPNTGELFF
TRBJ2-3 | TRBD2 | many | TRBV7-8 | TGTGCCAGCAGCTCCAGGACTAGCGGGGGGGTAATAGATACGCAGTATTTT | CASSSRTSGGVIDTQYF
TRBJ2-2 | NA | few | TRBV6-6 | TGTGCCAGCAGTTACCGGGCCAGCGGGAACACCGGGGAGCTGTTTTTT | CASSYRASGNTGELFF
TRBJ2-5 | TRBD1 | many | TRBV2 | TGTGCCAGCAGCCTCCGACAGGGAGAGACCCAGTACTTC | CASSLRQGETQYF
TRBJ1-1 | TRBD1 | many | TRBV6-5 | TGTGCCAGCAGAACTGACAGGGGAGCTCTGAACACTGAAGCTTTCTTT | CASRTDRGALNTEAFF
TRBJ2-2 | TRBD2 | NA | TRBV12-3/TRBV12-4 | TGTGCCAGCAGTCCCATAGCGGGAGGGAACACCGGGGAGCTGTTTTTT | CASSPIAGGNTGELFF
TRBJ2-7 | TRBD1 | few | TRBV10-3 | TGTGCCATCCGAGGGGTAGGACAGGGCCCCTCCTACGAGCAGTACTTC | CAIRGVGQGPSYEQYF
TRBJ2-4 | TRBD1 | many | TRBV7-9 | TGTGCCAGCAGCCCCTCCGGGACAGTGGGGAACATTCAGTACTTC | CASSPSGTVGNIQYF
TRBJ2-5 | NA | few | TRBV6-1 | TGTGCCAGCAGTGGCCGGGACCAAGAGACCCAGTACTTC | CASSGRDQETQYF
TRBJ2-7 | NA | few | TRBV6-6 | TGTGCCAGCAGTCGAGCCGGGAGCCCCTACGAGCAGTACTTC | CASSRAGSPYEQYF
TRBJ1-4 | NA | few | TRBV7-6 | TGTGCCAGCAGCCCCGAAGGGGCAGCGAATGAAAAACTGTTTTTT | CASSPEGAANEKLFF
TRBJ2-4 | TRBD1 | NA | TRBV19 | TGTGCCAGTAGTCCCTGGGACAGCAACCAAAACATTCAGTACTTC | CASSPWDSNQNIQYF
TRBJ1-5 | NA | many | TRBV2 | TGTGCCAGCAGTGGCGAGGTCCGTCAGCCCCAGCATTTT | CASSGEVRQPQHF
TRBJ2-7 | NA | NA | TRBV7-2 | TGTGCCAGCAGCTTTGATGGGGTGGGCTACGAGCAGTACTTC | CASSFDGVGYEQYF
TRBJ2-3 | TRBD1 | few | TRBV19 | TGTGCCAGTAGAGGACAGGGGGCAACAGATACGCAGTATTTT | CASRGQGATDTQYF
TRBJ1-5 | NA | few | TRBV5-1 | TGCGCCAGCAGCGGGGGGACGGGAGCCCGTCAGCCCCAGCATTTT | CASSGGTGARQPQHF
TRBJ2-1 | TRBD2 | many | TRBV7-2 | TGTGCCAGCAGCTTAGTAGGGAGGGCGGCTAGCGGGGGCAACAATGAGCAGTTCTTC | CASSLVGRAASGGNNEQFF
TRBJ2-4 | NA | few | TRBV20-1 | TGCAGTGCTCAGACAGGAGTGGAAAACATTCAGTACTTC | CSAQTGVENIQYF
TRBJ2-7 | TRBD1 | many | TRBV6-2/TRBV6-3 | TGTGCCAGCAGTCGACAGGGAACCTACGAGCAGTACTTC | CASSRQGTYEQYF
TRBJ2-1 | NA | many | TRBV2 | TGTGCCAGCAGCCCCAGGCGTGCTCTGAATGAGCAGTTCTTC | CASSPRRALNEQFF
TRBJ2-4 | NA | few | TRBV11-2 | TGTGCCAGCAGCTTAGATGCTGGGACTGGGGACATTCAGTACTTC | CASSLDAGTGDIQYF
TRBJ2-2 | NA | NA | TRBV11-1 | TGTGCCAGCAGCTTAATAGGGAGGAACACCGGGGAGCTGTTTTTT | CASSLIGRNTGELFF
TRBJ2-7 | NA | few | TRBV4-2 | TGTGCCAGCAGCCCGACAGGTATCTCCTACGAGCAGTACTTC | CASSPTGISYEQYF
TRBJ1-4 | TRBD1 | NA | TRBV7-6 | TGTGCCAGCAGCTCACTCACCGGGACAGGGGAGAGAAGGGGTGAAAAACTGTTTTTT | CASSSLTGTGERRGEKLFF
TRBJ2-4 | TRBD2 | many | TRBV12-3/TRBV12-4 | TGTGCCAGCACCCAAGCGGGGCTAGCCAAAAACATTCAGTACTTC | CASTQAGLAKNIQYF
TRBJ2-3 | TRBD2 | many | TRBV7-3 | TGTGCCAGCAGCTCTAGCGGGGGGGCGCTGGATACGCAGTATTTT | CASSSSGGALDTQYF
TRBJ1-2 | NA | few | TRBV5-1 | TGCGCCAGCAGCGAACAAGATAACTATGGCTACACCTTC | CASSEQDNYGYTF
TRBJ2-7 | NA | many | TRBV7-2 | TGTGCCAGCAGCACCCAACCGGGGTCTAACGAGCAGTACTTC | CASSTQPGSNEQYF
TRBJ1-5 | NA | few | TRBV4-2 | TGTGCCAGCAGCCAAGATAACCTAAGCAATCAGCCCCAGCATTTT | CASSQDNLSNQPQHF
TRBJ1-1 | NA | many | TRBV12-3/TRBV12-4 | TGTGCCAGCATCAATAGGGGTTCCGAGAACACTGAAGCTTTCTTT | CASINRGSENTEAFF
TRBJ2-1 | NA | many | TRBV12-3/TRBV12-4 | TGTGCCAGCAGCTGGGAAGGTAGAGCGCGACCACGCAACAATGAGCAGTTCTTC | CASSWEGRARPRNNEQFF
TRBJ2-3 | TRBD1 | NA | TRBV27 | TGTGCCAGCAGTTTATCGCGGACAGGGGACACAGATACGCAGTATTTT | CASSLSRTGDTDTQYF
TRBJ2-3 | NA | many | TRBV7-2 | TGTGCCAGCAGCCGATACGGGGCAGATACGCAGTATTTT | CASSRYGADTQYF
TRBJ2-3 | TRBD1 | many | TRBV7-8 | TGTGCCAGCAGTCTAAGAATCGCAGGGGGAGGCACAGATACGCAGTATTTT | CASSLRIAGGGTDTQYF
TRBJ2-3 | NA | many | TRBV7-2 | TGTGCCAGCAGCTTAAAAGGCGGCAGCACAGATACGCAGTATTTT | CASSLKGGSTDTQYF
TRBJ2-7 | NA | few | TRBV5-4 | TGTGCCAGCAGCTTTAAACAGGGTTACGAGCAGTACTTC | CASSFKQGYEQYF
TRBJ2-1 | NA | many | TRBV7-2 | TGTGCCAGCAGCCCCCAAAGGGGTAATGAGCAGTTCTTC | CASSPQRGNEQFF
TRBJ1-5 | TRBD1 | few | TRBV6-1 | TGTGCCAGCAGTGGAAAGATGGGGACAGGGGATCAGCCCCAGCATTTT | CASSGKMGTGDQPQHF
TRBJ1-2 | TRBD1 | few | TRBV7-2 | TGTGCCAGCAGCTTACAACAGGGGTCACGACATGGCTACACCTTC | CASSLQQGSRHGYTF
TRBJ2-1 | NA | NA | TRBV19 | TGTGCCAGTAGTATAGTACCTAGAGGCAATGAGCAGTTCTTC | CASSIVPRGNEQFF
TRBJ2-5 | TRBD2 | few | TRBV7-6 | TGTGCCAGCAGCCCGGGCGGACTAGCGGGCTTAGAGACCCAGTACTTC | CASSPGGLAGLETQYF
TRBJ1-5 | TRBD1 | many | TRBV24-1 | TGTGCCACCAGTGACCCCCCGAGGGGGCCCCAGCCCCAGCATTTT | CATSDPPRGPQPQHF
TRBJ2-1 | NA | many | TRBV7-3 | TGTGCCAGCAGCCTAACCGGGACTCGGAATGAGCAGTTCTTC | CASSLTGTRNEQFF
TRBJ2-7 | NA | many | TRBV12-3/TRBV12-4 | TGTGCCAGCAGCCCCGGTGGTAGGGGATACATGTCCTACGAGCAGTACTTC | CASSPGGRGYMSYEQYF
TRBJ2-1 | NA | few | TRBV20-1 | TGCAGTGCTGGGGGGCCCGGGAACGAGCAGTTCTTC | CSAGGPGNEQFF